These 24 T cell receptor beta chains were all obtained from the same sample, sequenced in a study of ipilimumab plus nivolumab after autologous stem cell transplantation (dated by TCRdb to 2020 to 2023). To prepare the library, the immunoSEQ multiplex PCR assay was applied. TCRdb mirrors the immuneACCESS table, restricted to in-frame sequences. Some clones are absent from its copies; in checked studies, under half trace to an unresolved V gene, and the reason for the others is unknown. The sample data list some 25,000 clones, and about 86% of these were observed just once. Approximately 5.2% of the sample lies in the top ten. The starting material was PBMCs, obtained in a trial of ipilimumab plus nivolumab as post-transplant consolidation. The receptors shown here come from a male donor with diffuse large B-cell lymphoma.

The CDR3 loop is CASSRSPGVNEQFF. The DNA for the CDR3 is TGTGCCAGCAGTCGGTCTCCGGGGGTCAATGAGCAGTTCTTC. The chain couples TRBV6-5 to TRBJ2-1; TRBD2 is a possible D gene (6 bases). Germline V gene sequence: CDR1 MNHEY, CDR2 SVGAGI. The length of the CDR3 is 14 residues. Deletions cut 5 bases from V and 6 bases from J, with 14 bases between.

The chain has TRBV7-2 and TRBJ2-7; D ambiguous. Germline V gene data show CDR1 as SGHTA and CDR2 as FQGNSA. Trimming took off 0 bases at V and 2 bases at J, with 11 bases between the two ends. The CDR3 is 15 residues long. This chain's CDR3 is CASSLAYSEAYEQYF. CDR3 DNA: TGTGCCAGCAGCTTAGCGTATTCCGAAGCCTACGAGCAGTACTTC.

The CDR3 loop is CASSTLRTVNYEQYF. CDR3 in DNA: TGTGCCAGCAGTACTTTACGGACAGTAAATTACGAGCAGTACTTC. The chain links TRBV2 to TRBJ2-7; maybe TRBD1 (6 bases). The CDR3 consists of 15 residues. CDR1 is SNHLY and CDR2 is FYNNEI in the germline V gene. V was shortened by 5 bases and J by 4 bases, with 18 bases between the two germline ends.

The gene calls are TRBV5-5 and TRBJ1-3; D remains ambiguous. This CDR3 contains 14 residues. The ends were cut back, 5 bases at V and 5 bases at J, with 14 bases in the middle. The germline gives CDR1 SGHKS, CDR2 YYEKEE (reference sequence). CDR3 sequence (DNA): TGTGCCAGCAGTTACGACATTGGGAGAAACACCATATATTTT. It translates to CASSYDIGRNTIYF.

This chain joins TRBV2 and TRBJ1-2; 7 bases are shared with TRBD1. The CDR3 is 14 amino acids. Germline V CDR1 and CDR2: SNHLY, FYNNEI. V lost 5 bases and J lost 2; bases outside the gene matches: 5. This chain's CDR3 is CASSPRGPNYGYTF. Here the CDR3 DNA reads TGTGCCAGCAGTCCGAGGGGGCCCAACTATGGCTACACCTTC. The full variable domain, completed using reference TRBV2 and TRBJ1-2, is EPEVTQTPSHQVTQMGQEVILRCVPISNHLYFYWYRQILGQKVEFLVSFYNNEISEKSEIFDDQFSVERPDGSNFTLKIRSTKLEDSAMYFCASSPRGPNYGYTFGSGTRLTVV.

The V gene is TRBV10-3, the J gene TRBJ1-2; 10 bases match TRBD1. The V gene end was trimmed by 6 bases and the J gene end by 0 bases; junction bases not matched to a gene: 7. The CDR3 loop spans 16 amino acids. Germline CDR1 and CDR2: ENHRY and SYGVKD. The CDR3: CAIRPGQGNPNYGYTF. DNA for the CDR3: TGTGCCATCAGACCGGGACAGGGGAACCCTAACTATGGCTACACCTTC.

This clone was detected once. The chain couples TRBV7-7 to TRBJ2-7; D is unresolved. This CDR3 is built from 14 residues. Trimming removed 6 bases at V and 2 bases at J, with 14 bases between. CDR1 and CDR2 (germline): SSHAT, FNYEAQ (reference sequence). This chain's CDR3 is CASRGRQTTYEQYF. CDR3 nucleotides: TGTGCCAGCAGAGGTCGCCAAACCACCTACGAGCAGTACTTC.

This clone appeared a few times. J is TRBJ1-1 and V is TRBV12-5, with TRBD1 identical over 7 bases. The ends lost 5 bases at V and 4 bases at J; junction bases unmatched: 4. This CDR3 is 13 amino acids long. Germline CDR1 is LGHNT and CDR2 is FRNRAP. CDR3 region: CASGLTGITEAFF. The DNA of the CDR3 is TGTGCTAGTGGTCTGACAGGGATCACTGAAGCTTTCTTT.

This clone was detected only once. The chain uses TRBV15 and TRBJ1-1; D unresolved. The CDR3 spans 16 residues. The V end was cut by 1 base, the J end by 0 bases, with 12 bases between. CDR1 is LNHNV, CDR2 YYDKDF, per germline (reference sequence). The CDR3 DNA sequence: TGTGCCACCAGCAGAGTCCGTCAGAGCATGAACACTGAAGCTTTCTTT. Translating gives CATSRVRQSMNTEAFF.

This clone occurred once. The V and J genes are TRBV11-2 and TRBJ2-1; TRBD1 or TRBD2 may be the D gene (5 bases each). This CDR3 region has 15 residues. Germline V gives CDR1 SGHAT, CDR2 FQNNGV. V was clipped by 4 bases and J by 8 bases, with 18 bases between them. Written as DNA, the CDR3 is TGTGCCAGCAGCTCTACTTGGGACCCCTCGGATGAGCAGTTCTTC. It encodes CASSSTWDPSDEQFF.

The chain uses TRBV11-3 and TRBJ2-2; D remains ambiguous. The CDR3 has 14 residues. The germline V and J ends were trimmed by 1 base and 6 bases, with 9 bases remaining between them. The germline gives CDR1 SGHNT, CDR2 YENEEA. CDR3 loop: CASSLGPPAGELFF. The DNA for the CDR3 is TGTGCCAGCAGCTTAGGGCCCCCGGCCGGGGAGCTGTTTTTT.

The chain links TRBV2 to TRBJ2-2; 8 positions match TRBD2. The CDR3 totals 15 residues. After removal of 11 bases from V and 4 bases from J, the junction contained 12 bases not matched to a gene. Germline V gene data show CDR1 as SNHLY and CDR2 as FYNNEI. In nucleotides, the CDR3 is TGTGCCTGTAGTAGGAGACTAGCGAGCACCGGGGAGCTGTTTTTT. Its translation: CACSRRLASTGELFF.

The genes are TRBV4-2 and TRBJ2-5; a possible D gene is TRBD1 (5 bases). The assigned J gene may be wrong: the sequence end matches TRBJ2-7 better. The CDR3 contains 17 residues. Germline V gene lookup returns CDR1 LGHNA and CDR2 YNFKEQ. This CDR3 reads CASSQGLAGIVSYEQYF. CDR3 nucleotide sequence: TGTGCCAGCAGCCAAGGTCTGGCAGGGATTGTCTCCTACGAGCAGTACTTC.

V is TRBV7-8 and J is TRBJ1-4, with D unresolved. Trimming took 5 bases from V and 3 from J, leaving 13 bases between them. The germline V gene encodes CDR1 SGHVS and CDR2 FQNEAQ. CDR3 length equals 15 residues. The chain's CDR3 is CASSLGRVPNEKLFF. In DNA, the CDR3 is TGTGCCAGCAGCCTCGGGAGGGTACCTAATGAAAAACTGTTTTTT.

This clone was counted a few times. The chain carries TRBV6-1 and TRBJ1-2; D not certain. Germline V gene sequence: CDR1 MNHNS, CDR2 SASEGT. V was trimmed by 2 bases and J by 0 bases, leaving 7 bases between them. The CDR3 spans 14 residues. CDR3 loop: CASSEYGANYGYTF. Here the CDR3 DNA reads TGTGCCAGCAGTGAATATGGGGCTAACTATGGCTACACCTTC.

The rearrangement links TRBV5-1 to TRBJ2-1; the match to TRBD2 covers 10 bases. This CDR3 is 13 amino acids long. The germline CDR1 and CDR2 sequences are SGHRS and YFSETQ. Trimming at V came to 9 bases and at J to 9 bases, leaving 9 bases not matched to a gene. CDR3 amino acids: CATTSGGASEQFF. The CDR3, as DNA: TGCGCCACCACAAGCGGGGGGGCCAGTGAGCAGTTCTTC.

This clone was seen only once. CDR3 bases: TGTGCCAGCAAAACAACTGGGGCCAACGTCCTGACTTTC. It is translated as CASKTTGANVLTF. The J gene is TRBJ2-6, the V gene TRBV2; D not resolved. The V and J ends lost 7 bases and 2 bases respectively, with 6 bases between them. This CDR3 comprises 13 residues. The germline V gene encodes CDR1 SNHLY and CDR2 FYNNEI.

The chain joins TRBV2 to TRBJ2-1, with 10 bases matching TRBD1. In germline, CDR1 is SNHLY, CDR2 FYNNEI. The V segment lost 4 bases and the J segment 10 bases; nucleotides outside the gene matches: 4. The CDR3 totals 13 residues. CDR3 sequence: CASSGQGAGEQFF. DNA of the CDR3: TGTGCCAGCAGTGGACAGGGGGCGGGGGAGCAGTTCTTC.

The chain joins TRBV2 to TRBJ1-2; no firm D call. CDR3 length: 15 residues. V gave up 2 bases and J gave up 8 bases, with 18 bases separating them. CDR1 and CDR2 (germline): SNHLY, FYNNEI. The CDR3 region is CASSEIWEGSSGYTF. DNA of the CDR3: TGTGCCAGCAGTGAAATATGGGAGGGAAGCTCCGGCTACACCTTC.

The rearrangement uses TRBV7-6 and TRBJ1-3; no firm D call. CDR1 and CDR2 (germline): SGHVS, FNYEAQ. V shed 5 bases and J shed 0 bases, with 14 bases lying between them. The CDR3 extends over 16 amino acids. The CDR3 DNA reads TGTGCCAGCAGCCTCAATGAGGGCAGCTCTGGAAACACCATATATTTT. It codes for CASSLNEGSSGNTIYF.

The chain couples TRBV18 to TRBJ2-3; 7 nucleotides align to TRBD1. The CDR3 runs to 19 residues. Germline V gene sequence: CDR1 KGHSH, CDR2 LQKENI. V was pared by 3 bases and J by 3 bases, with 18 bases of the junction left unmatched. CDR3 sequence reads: CASSPTSGQLGAGTDTQYF. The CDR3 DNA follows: TGTGCCAGCTCACCCACATCGGGACAGCTGGGTGCAGGTACAGATACGCAGTATTTT.

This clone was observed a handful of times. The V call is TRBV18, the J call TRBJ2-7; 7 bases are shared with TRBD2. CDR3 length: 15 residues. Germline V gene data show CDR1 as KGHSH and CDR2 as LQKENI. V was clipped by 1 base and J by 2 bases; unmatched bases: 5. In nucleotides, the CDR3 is TGTGCCAGCTCACCACGGGGGGGGAACCCCTACGAGCAGTACTTC. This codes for CASSPRGGNPYEQYF.

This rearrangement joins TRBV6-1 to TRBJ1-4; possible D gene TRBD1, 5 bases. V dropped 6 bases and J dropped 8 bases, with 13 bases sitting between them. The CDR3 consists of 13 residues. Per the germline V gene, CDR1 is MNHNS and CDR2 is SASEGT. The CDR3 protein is CASSRVEEEKLFF. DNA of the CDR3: TGTGCCAGCAGCAGGGTAGAAGAGGAAAAACTGTTTTTT.

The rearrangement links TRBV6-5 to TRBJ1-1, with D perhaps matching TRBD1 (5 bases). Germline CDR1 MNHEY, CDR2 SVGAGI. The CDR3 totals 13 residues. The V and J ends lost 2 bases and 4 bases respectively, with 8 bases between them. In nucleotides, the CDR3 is TGTGCCAGCAGTTACGAGGGGAGCACTGAAGCTTTCTTT. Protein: CASSYEGSTEAFF.